Following are 11 T cell receptor beta chains from one sample sequenced in a study of cytomegalovirus exposure and HLA in healthy donors. Sequencing used immunoSEQ multiplex PCR; TCRdb keeps in-frame clones, though not all of them. The sample yields 90,000 to 150,000 clones, 88% seen once. Sequenced material: PBMCs. The origin of the receptors is a woman under 30 in good health and CMV-seropositive.

The rearrangement links TRBV13 to TRBJ2-3; TRBD1 aligns across 10 bases. The CDR3 totals 14 residues. J was trimmed by 6 bases and V by 3 bases; bases with no gene match: 3. Germline assignment: CDR1 PRHDT and CDR2 FYEKMQ (reference sequence). This CDR3 is CASSLGQGMDTQYF. DNA for the CDR3: TGTGCCAGCAGCTTGGGACAGGGGATGGATACGCAGTATTTT. Drawing the rest from reference TRBV13 and TRBJ2-3, the complete variable domain is AAGVIQSPRHLIKEKRETATLKCYPIPRHDTVYWYQQGPGQDPQFLISFYEKMQSDKGSIPDRFSAQQFSDYHSELNMSSLELGDSALYFCASSLGQGMDTQYFGPGTRLTVL.

The CDR3 region is CASSFWAPDTQYF. CDR3 bases: TGTGCCAGCAGTTTCTGGGCCCCGGATACGCAGTATTTT. The chain joins TRBV28 to TRBJ2-3; D gene ambiguous. This CDR3 is built from 13 residues. Germline-derived CDR1 and CDR2 are MDHEN and SYDVKM. The V gene lost 3 bases and the J gene lost 6 bases, with 10 bases spanning the gap.

The V and J genes are TRBV7-3 and TRBJ1-6; a possible D gene is TRBD1 (5 bases). Trimming removed 6 bases from V and 8 bases from J, with 11 bases in between. The CDR3 totals 13 residues. Per germline, CDR1 SGHTA and CDR2 FQGTGA. Here the CDR3 reads CASRKGVDSPLHF. CDR3 nucleotides: TGTGCCAGCAGAAAAGGGGTCGATTCACCCCTCCACTTT.

This clone was recorded a few times. The chain is built from TRBV7-9 and TRBJ1-1; the match to TRBD1 covers 7 bases. There are 11 residues in the CDR3. With 4 bases clipped from V and 8 bases from J, the junction kept 1 base outside the gene matches. Germline V CDR1 and CDR2: SEHNR, FQNEAQ (reference sequence). The DNA for the CDR3 is TGTGCCAGCAGCTCGGGACAGGAAGCTTTCTTT. Its protein product is CASSSGQEAFF.

The chain recombines TRBV7-3 with TRBJ2-1; TRBD1 is a possible D gene (6 bases). V lost 2 bases and J lost 4, with 9 bases in between. This CDR3 contains 14 residues. Germline CDR1 is SGHTA and CDR2 is FQGTGA. CDR3 protein: CASSLEGGYNEQFF. The CDR3 nucleotides read TGTGCCAGCAGCTTAGAAGGGGGTTACAATGAGCAGTTCTTC. The whole variable domain, remainder taken from reference TRBV7-3 and TRBJ2-1, is GAGVSQTPSNKVTEKGKYVELRCDPISGHTALYWYRQSLGQGPEFLIYFQGTGAADDSGLPNDRFFAVRPEGSVSTLKIQRTERGDSAVYLCASSLEGGYNEQFFGPGTRLTVL.

The CDR3, as DNA: TGTGCCAGCTCACCACCTGCTGGACAGGGTGCCAATGAGCAGTTCTTC. It codes for CASSPPAGQGANEQFF. This chain connects TRBV18 to TRBJ2-1, with 8 bases fitting TRBD1. V shed 0 bases, J shed 6 bases, and the junction held 7 bases outside the gene matches. Germline V gene data show CDR1 as KGHSH and CDR2 as LQKENI. The CDR3 extends over 16 amino acids. The variable domain in full, with the rest retrieved from reference TRBV18 and TRBJ2-1, is NAGVMQNPRHLVRRRGQEARLRCSPMKGHSHVYWYRQLPEEGLKFMVYLQKENIIDESGMPKERFSAEFPKEGPSILRIQQVVRGDSAAYFCASSPPAGQGANEQFFGPGTRLTVL.

This chain links TRBV18 with TRBJ2-5; D might be TRBD1 (5 bases). Trimming pared 4 bases from V and 7 bases from J, leaving 16 bases between. Per germline, CDR1 KGHSH and CDR2 LQKENI. This CDR3 region has 14 residues. CDR3 in DNA: TGTGCCAGCTCACTTCTGGGGCTGCCCGGGACCCAGTACTTC. It encodes CASSLLGLPGTQYF.

The chain combines TRBV9 with TRBJ2-1; D is possibly TRBD2 (5 bases). The ends were cut back, 5 bases at V and 6 bases at J, with 12 bases in the middle. Germline loops: CDR1 SGDLS, CDR2 YYNGEE. This CDR3 region has 13 residues. In DNA, the CDR3 is TGTGCCAGCAGTCCTGGACTGCTCAATGAGCAGTTCTTC. It translates to CASSPGLLNEQFF.

The gene calls are TRBV5-1 and TRBJ1-1, with D unclear. Germline CDR1 reads SGHRS; CDR2 reads YFSETQ. Trimming removed 0 bases at V and 0 bases at J, with 12 bases between. There are 16 residues in the CDR3. For the CDR3, the DNA is TGCGCCAGCAGCTTGGGGGCCAGCAGTTTGAACACTGAAGCTTTCTTT. This translates into CASSLGASSLNTEAFF.

This chain joins TRBV6-1 and TRBJ2-5, with unresolved D. This CDR3 is 12 amino acids long. Per germline, CDR1 MNHNS and CDR2 SASEGT. Trimming shortened V by 1 base and J by 4 bases, and 4 bases separated the two germline ends. The CDR3, as DNA: TGTGCCAGCAGTGAAGGAGGAGAGACCCAGTACTTC. Protein product: CASSEGGETQYF.

V is TRBV23-1 and J is TRBJ2-3; 12 nucleotides align to TRBD1. TRBV23-1 is recorded as an ORF, its role being uncertain. This CDR3 contains 19 residues. V gave up 0 bases and J gave up 3 bases; unmatched junction bases: 10. Written as DNA, the CDR3 is TGCGCCAGCAGTCAATCGATCGAGGGACAGGGGGCGAAAACAGATACGCAGTATTTT. It yields the protein CASSQSIEGQGAKTDTQYF.